This T cell receptor (beta chain) comes out of a study of T cell repertoires in cytomegalovirus infection. About the research overall: Indications of both CMV infection and matching HLA type were provided by public TCR beta signatures. General study results and limits: Pooled public TCR beta family frequency picked out CMV carriers with the relevant HLA. Ex vivo, HLA-C-restricted CMV-specific TCR beta clonotypes prevailed over the rest of the response.

This clonotype was detected ten times or more. Its antigen is not known. Using its own MiXCR run on the reads, TCRdb lists one record per CDR3 protein. The sample includes 250,000 to 300,000 distinct CDR3 sequences, 8% to 9.5% of them seen just once. Germline CDR1 reads SGHTA; CDR2 reads FQGNSA. Trimming removed 6 bases from V and 5 bases from J; junction bases left unmatched: 14. This CDR3 spans 17 amino acids. This rearrangement joins TRBV7-2 to TRBJ2-1, with 9 positions matching TRBD2. The sample taken for sequencing was PBMCs. This TCR came from a human donor in good health (CMV status not recorded). Some clones in this sample may be carry-over from other donors' samples. CDR3 coding DNA: TGTGCCAGCAGTTGGTCCCTCGGGCGGGGGGGGGACAATGAGCAGTTCTTC. Protein sequence: CASSWSLGRGGDNEQFF.